Listed below are T cell receptor beta chains from one sample, sequenced in a study of Ad26.COV2.S vaccination and SARS-CoV-2 variants. This table comes from immunoSEQ multiplex PCR, and its TCRdb copy is limited to in-frame clones, with some not included. The sample consists of about 350,000 clones, approximately 90% of them appearing once. Material: peripheral blood, obtained after recovery from COVID-19. These receptor sequences come from a human donor who had recovered from COVID-19. Both conserved end residues are part of each CDR3. D genes are given only for firm matches. Size is omitted from some rows. Given values are once, few, many or a class for expanded clones.

size	V	D	J	DNA	CDR3
.	TRBV11-3	.	TRBJ2-3	TGTGCCAGCAGCTTGAATTCGGGGCAGAGCACAGATACGCAGTATTTT	CASSLNSGQSTDTQYF
.	TRBV6-6	.	TRBJ2-7	TGTGCCACCCGGGGGGACACCTTCTACGAGCAGTACTTC	CATRGDTFYEQYF
.	TRBV18	TRBD1	TRBJ2-3	TGTGCCAGCTCATCCCGGACAGGGGGCAGGGGAAGCACAGATACGCAGTATTTT	CASSSRTGGRGSTDTQYF
once	TRBV7-7	TRBD1	TRBJ1-3	TGTGCTAGCACCTCCCAGACCGCGACAGGGGATACTGGAAACACCATATATTTT	CASTSQTATGDTGNTIYF
.	TRBV6-2/TRBV6-3	TRBD1	TRBJ1-5	TGTGCCAGCAGCAACAGGGGAAGGTATAATCAGCCCCAGCATTTT	CASSNRGRYNQPQHF
.	TRBV7-2	.	TRBJ2-2	TGTGCCAGCAGCCTAAGGCTGAGGGCCGGGGAGCTGTTTTTT	CASSLRLRAGELFF
.	TRBV12-3/TRBV12-4	TRBD1	TRBJ1-2	TGTGCCAGCAGTTCAGGGGGCAGCTATGGCTACACCTTC	CASSSGGSYGYTF
.	TRBV11-3	.	TRBJ2-5	TGTGCCAGCGGGCACCCCAAGAAGACCCAGTACTTC	CASGHPKKTQYF
.	TRBV7-8	.	TRBJ1-4	TGTGCCAGCAGCTTAGACGGGTCGGCAGCCGCACTGTTTTTT	CASSLDGSAAALFF
.	TRBV15	TRBD1	TRBJ2-3	TGTGCCACCAGACCGGACAGGGGGGTGGGTTATACGCAGTATTTT	CATRPDRGVGYTQYF
.	TRBV12-5	.	TRBJ1-5	TGTGCTAGTGGTTCGGCGGACAGCCAGCCCCAGCATTTT	CASGSADSQPQHF
.	TRBV11-2	.	TRBJ2-1	TGTGCCAGCAGCTTAGAGTGGCAGTTCGTAAATGAGCAGTTCTTC	CASSLEWQFVNEQFF
.	TRBV2	.	TRBJ2-5	TGTGCCAGCAGGGGGGGCCAGGAGACCCAGTACTTC	CASRGGQETQYF
.	TRBV19	TRBD1	TRBJ1-2	TGTGCCAGTAGGGACCTTGGACAGGGGATTAACTATGGCTACACCTTC	CASRDLGQGINYGYTF
.	TRBV2	TRBD2	TRBJ2-4	TGTGCCAGCAGTGAAGCGACCGCGGGGGTCAAAAACATTCAGTACTTC	CASSEATAGVKNIQYF
.	TRBV5-1	.	TRBJ1-1	TGCGCCAGCAGCCACAGGGTCGGGCACACTGAAGCTTTCTTT	CASSHRVGHTEAFF
.	TRBV3-1/TRBV3-2	.	TRBJ2-3	TGTGCCAGCAGCCAAGCACAAGATAGCACAGATACGCAGTATTTT	CASSQAQDSTDTQYF
.	TRBV27	.	TRBJ2-1	TGTGCCAGCAGTTTAGTGAGGGGGTCCGAGAATGAGCAGTTCTTC	CASSLVRGSENEQFF
.	TRBV6-5	.	TRBJ1-2	TGTGCCAGCAGCCGACGTACGGGGTATTATGGCTACACCTTC	CASSRRTGYYGYTF
.	TRBV5-1	.	TRBJ1-1	TGCGCCAGCAGCTTTTGGGGCGGTACTGAAGCTTTCTTT	CASSFWGGTEAFF
once	TRBV6-5	TRBD1	TRBJ2-7	TGTGCCAGCAGTTACGCCGCCACAGGGGCCTACGAGCAGTACTTC	CASSYAATGAYEQYF
.	TRBV12-3/TRBV12-4	.	TRBJ2-5	TGTGCCAGCAGTTTCTCACGGCAGGAGACCCAGTACTTC	CASSFSRQETQYF
.	TRBV9	TRBD1	TRBJ2-2	TGTGCCAGCGGACAGGGGGGCACCGGGGAGCTGTTTTTT	CASGQGGTGELFF
.	TRBV5-1	.	TRBJ1-3	TGCGCCAGCAGCTTTGGACAGTTCGGAAACACCATATATTTT	CASSFGQFGNTIYF
.	TRBV7-3	TRBD1	TRBJ1-3	TGTGCCAGCAGCTTAATCGGGACAGGGGCTGGAAACACCATATATTTT	CASSLIGTGAGNTIYF
.	TRBV5-1	TRBD1	TRBJ2-7	TGCGCCAGCAGCTGGACCGGGACAGGGAACGAGCAGTACTTC	CASSWTGTGNEQYF
few	TRBV7-2	.	TRBJ2-1	TGTGCCAGCAGCCCTAGTAGCCTGCGTGAGCAGTTCTTC	CASSPSSLREQFF
.	TRBV10-3	TRBD2	TRBJ2-3	TGTGCCATCAGTGACGGGGGGGCAGATACGCAGTATTTT	CAISDGGADTQYF
.	TRBV5-4	TRBD2	TRBJ2-7	TGTGCCAGCAGCTTGGGACTAGCGGGGTCCTACGAGCAGTACTTC	CASSLGLAGSYEQYF
.	TRBV25-1	.	TRBJ2-2	TGTGCCGCCCAAGACACCGGGGAGCTGTTTTTT	CAAQDTGELFF
few	TRBV7-2	TRBD1	TRBJ1-5	TGTGCCAGCACCCCGACAGGGTCCAGTCAGCCCCAGCATTTT	CASTPTGSSQPQHF
.	TRBV7-2	.	TRBJ2-5	TGTGCCAGCAGCTTAGATTTTAGGACCGCCCGCGGACAAGAGACCCAGTACTTC	CASSLDFRTARGQETQYF
once	TRBV9	.	TRBJ2-7	TGTGCCAGCAGCCTACGCCTGGGGGACGAGCAGTACTTC	CASSLRLGDEQYF
.	TRBV11-2	TRBD1	TRBJ2-2	TGTGCCAGCAGCTTAATCGGACAGGGGGTTCCTAACACCGGGGAGCTGTTTTTT	CASSLIGQGVPNTGELFF
.	TRBV11-2	.	TRBJ1-2	TGTGCCAGCAGCCCGGGAGGGGGTGTCAGCGGCTACACCTTC	CASSPGGGVSGYTF
.	TRBV9	TRBD1	TRBJ2-2	TGTGCCAGCAGCGCGGGATCAAAGGGACAGCTAAGGGGGACCGGGGAGCTGTTTTTT	CASSAGSKGQLRGTGELFF
.	TRBV18	.	TRBJ2-2	TGTGCCAGCTCACCAGTAGCGAACACCGGGGAGCTGTTTTTT	CASSPVANTGELFF